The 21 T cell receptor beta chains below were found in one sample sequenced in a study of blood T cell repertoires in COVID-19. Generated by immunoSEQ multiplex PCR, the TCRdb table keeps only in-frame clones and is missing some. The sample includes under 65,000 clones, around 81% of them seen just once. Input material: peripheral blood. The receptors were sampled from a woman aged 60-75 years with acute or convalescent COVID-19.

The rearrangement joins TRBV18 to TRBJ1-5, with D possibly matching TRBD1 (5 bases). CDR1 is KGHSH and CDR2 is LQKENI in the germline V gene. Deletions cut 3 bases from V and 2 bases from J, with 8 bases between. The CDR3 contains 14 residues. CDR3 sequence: CASSPQQGNQPQHF. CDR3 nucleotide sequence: TGTGCCAGCTCACCTCAACAGGGCAATCAGCCCCAGCATTTT.

CDR3 loop: CATIYRGRGRNTEAFF. The CDR3 nucleotides read TGTGCCACTATATACAGGGGGCGCGGGAGGAACACTGAAGCTTTCTTT. V usage is TRBV19 and J usage is TRBJ1-1; 9 nucleotides match TRBD1. The ends lost 10 bases at V and 1 base at J; junction bases unmatched: 13. CDR1 is LNHDA, CDR2 SQIVND, per germline (reference sequence). The CDR3 is 16 amino acids.

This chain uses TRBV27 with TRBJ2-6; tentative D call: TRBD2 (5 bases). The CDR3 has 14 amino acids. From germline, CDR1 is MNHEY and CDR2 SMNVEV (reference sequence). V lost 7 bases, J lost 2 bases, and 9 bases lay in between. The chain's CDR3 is CASTSGTGANVLTF. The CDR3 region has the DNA TGTGCCAGCACATCGGGGACTGGGGCCAACGTCCTGACTTTC.

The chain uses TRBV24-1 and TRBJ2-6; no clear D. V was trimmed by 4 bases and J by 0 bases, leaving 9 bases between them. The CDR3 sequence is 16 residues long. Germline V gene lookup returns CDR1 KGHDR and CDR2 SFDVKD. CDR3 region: CATSEPSYSGANVLTF. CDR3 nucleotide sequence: TGTGCCACCAGTGAGCCCAGTTACTCTGGGGCCAACGTCCTGACTTTC.

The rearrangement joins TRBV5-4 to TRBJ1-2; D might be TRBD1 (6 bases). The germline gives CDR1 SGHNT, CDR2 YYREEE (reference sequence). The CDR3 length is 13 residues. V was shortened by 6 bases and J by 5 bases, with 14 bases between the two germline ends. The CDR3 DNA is TGTGCCAGCAACCAGGACAGAGTTTATGGCTACACCTTC. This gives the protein CASNQDRVYGYTF.

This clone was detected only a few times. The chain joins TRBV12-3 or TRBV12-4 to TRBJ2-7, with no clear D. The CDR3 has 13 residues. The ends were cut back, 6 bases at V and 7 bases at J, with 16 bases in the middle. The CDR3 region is CASSPTSSWEQYF. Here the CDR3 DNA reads TGTGCCAGCAGCCCCACATCTTCGTGGGAGCAGTACTTC.

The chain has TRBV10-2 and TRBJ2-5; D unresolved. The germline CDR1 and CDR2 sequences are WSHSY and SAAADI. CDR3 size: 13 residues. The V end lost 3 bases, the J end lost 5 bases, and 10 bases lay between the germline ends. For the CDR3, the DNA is TGCGCCAGCAGTGAAACCAGCGCCGAGACCCAGTACTTC. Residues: CASSETSAETQYF.

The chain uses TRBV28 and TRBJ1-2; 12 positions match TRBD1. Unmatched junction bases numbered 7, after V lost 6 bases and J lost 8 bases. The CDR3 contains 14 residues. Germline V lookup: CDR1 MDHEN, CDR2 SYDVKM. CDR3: CASRTGQGARGYTF. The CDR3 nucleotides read TGTGCCAGCAGAACGGGACAGGGGGCGCGGGGCTACACCTTC.

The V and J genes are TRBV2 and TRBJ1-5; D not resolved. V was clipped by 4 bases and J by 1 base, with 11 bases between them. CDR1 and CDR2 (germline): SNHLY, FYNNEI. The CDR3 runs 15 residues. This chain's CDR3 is CASSVSGMSNQPQHF. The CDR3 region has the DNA TGTGCCAGCAGTGTCTCGGGTATGAGCAATCAGCCCCAGCATTTT.

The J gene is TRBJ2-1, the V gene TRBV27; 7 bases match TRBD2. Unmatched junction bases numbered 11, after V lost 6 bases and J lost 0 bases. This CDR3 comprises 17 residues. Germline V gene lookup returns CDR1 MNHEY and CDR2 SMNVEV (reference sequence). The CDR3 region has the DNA TGTGCCAGCAGGGTCCAGCGGGATCTACTCTCCTACAATGAGCAGTTCTTC. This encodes CASRVQRDLLSYNEQFF.

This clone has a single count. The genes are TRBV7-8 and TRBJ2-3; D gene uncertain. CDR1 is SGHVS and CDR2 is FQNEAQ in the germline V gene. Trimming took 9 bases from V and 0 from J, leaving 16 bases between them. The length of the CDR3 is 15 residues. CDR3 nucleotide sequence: TGTGCCAGTAGCCCATTGGCAGTTAGCACAGATACGCAGTATTTT. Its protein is CASSPLAVSTDTQYF.

The CDR3 is CASSHGQGQNSPLHF. The CDR3 DNA reads as TGTGCCAGCAGCCACGGACAGGGGCAGAATTCACCCCTCCACTTT. The chain carries TRBV3-1 (or the pseudogene TRBV3-2) and TRBJ1-6, with TRBD1 matching over 9 bases. The CDR3 has 15 residues. J lost 7 bases, V lost 3 bases, and 4 bases had no gene match. From germline, CDR1 is LGHDT and CDR2 YNNKEL (reference sequence).

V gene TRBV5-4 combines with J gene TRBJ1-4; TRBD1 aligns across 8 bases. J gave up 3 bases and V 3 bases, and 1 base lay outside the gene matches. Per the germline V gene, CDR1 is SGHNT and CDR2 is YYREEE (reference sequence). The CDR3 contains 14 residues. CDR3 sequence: CASSSQGANEKLFF. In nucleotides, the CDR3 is TGTGCCAGCAGCTCACAGGGGGCTAATGAAAAACTGTTTTTT.

DNA for the CDR3: TGTGCCAGTAGTATAGTATCGCTAGCGTCAGATACGCAGTATTTT. Amino acid sequence: CASSIVSLASDTQYF. The chain uses TRBV19 and TRBJ2-3, with D possibly being TRBD2 (6 bases). Germline-derived CDR1 and CDR2 are LNHDA and SQIVND (reference sequence). The CDR3 length is 15 residues. Trimming took off 1 base at V and 4 bases at J, with 12 bases between the two ends.

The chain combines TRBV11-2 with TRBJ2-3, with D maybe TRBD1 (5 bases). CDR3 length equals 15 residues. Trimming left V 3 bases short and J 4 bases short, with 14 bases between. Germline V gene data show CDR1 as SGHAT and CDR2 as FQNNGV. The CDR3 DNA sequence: TGTGCCAGCAGCTTTCTAGGGGTTTGGGCAGATACGCAGTATTTT. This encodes CASSFLGVWADTQYF.

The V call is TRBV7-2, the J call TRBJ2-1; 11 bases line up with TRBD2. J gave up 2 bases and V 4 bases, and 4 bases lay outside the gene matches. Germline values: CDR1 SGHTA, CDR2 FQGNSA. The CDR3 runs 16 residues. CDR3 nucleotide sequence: TGTGCCAGCAGCTGGAATAGCGGGGGGGCCTACAATGAGCAGTTCTTC. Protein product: CASSWNSGGAYNEQFF.

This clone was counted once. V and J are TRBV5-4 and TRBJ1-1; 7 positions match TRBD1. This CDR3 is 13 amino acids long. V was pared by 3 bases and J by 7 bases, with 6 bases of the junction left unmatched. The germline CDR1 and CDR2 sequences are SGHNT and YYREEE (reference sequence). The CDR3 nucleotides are TGTGCCAGCAGCTACGGACAGGAAAATGAAGCTTTCTTT. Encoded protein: CASSYGQENEAFF.

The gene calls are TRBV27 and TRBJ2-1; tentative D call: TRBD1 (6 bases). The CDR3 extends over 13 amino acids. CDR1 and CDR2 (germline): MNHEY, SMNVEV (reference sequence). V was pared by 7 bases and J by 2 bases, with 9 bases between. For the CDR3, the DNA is TGTGCCAGCACTAGGACAGCCTACAATGAGCAGTTCTTC. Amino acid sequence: CASTRTAYNEQFF.

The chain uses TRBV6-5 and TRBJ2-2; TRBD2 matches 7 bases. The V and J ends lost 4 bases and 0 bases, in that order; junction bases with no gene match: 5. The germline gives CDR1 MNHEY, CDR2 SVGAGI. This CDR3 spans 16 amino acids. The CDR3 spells CASSWGGGANTGELFF. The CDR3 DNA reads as TGTGCCAGCAGTTGGGGGGGAGGGGCGAACACCGGGGAGCTGTTTTTT.

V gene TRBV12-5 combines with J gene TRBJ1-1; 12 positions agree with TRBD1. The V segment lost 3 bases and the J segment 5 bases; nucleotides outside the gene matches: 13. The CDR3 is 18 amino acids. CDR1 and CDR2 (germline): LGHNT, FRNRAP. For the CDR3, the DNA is TGTGCTAGTGGTTTATCCTCCGGGACAGGGGGCGTAGGTACTGAAGCTTTCTTT. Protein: CASGLSSGTGGVGTEAFF.

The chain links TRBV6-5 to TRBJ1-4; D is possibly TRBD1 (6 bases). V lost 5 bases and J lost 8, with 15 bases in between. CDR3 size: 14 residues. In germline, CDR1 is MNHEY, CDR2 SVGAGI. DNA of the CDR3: TGTGCCAGCAGTCCTGGAGGACAGATCGAAAAACTGTTTTTT. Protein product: CASSPGGQIEKLFF.